These T cell receptor beta chains were read from a single sample in a study of T cell responses to AZD1222 COVID-19 vaccine. Clones were sequenced by immunoSEQ multiplex PCR, and TCRdb holds only the in-frame ones, with some missing. The repertoire holds some 130,000 clones, over 85% seen once, with 6.5% to 8% in the top ten. The sequenced sample was peripheral blood, obtained 28 days after the second AZD1222 dose. The receptors were gathered from an adult who received the AZD1222 COVID-19 vaccine. The CDR3 runs from the conserved cysteine through the conserved F or W. Each record gives: D gene, CDR3 length, J gene, V gene, CDR3 protein, CDR3 DNA. D genes are given only for firm matches.

>.|13|TRBJ2-1|TRBV4-2
CASSQGSETEQFF
TGTGCCAGCAGCCAAGGGTCGGAGACTGAGCAGTTCTTC
>.|12|TRBJ2-7|TRBV28
CASSPPYYEQYF
TGTGCCAGCAGTCCCCCGTACTACGAGCAGTACTTC
>TRBD1|15|TRBJ2-1|TRBV5-1
CASSPPGQGYNEQFF
TGCGCCAGCAGCCCCCCGGGACAGGGCTACAATGAGCAGTTCTTC
>.|15|TRBJ1-6|TRBV6-5
CASEGGRLSGSPLHF
TGTGCCAGCGAGGGGGGACGCCTTTCAGGTTCACCCCTCCACTTT
>.|16|TRBJ2-1|TRBV2
CASEVDPQGTYNEQFF
TGTGCCAGCGAGGTGGACCCACAGGGAACCTACAATGAGCAGTTCTTC
>.|13|TRBJ2-7|TRBV28
CASSRPPGVEQYF
TGTGCCAGCAGTCGACCCCCAGGGGTCGAGCAGTACTTC
>.|17|TRBJ2-6|TRBV4-2
CASSTHRANSGANVLTF
TGTGCCAGCAGCACCCACAGGGCGAACTCTGGGGCCAACGTCCTGACTTTC
>.|15|TRBJ1-5|TRBV6-5
CASREQPYSNQPQHF
TGTGCCAGCCGAGAGCAGCCTTATAGCAATCAGCCCCAGCATTTT
>.|14|TRBJ1-3|TRBV7-8
CASSFGLSGNTIYF
TGTGCCAGCAGCTTCGGACTGTCTGGAAACACCATATATTTT
>.|18|TRBJ1-6|TRBV10-3
CAISFSEKLTGANSPLHF
TGTGCCATCAGTTTCTCGGAAAAGCTAACAGGTGCTAATTCACCCCTCCACTTT